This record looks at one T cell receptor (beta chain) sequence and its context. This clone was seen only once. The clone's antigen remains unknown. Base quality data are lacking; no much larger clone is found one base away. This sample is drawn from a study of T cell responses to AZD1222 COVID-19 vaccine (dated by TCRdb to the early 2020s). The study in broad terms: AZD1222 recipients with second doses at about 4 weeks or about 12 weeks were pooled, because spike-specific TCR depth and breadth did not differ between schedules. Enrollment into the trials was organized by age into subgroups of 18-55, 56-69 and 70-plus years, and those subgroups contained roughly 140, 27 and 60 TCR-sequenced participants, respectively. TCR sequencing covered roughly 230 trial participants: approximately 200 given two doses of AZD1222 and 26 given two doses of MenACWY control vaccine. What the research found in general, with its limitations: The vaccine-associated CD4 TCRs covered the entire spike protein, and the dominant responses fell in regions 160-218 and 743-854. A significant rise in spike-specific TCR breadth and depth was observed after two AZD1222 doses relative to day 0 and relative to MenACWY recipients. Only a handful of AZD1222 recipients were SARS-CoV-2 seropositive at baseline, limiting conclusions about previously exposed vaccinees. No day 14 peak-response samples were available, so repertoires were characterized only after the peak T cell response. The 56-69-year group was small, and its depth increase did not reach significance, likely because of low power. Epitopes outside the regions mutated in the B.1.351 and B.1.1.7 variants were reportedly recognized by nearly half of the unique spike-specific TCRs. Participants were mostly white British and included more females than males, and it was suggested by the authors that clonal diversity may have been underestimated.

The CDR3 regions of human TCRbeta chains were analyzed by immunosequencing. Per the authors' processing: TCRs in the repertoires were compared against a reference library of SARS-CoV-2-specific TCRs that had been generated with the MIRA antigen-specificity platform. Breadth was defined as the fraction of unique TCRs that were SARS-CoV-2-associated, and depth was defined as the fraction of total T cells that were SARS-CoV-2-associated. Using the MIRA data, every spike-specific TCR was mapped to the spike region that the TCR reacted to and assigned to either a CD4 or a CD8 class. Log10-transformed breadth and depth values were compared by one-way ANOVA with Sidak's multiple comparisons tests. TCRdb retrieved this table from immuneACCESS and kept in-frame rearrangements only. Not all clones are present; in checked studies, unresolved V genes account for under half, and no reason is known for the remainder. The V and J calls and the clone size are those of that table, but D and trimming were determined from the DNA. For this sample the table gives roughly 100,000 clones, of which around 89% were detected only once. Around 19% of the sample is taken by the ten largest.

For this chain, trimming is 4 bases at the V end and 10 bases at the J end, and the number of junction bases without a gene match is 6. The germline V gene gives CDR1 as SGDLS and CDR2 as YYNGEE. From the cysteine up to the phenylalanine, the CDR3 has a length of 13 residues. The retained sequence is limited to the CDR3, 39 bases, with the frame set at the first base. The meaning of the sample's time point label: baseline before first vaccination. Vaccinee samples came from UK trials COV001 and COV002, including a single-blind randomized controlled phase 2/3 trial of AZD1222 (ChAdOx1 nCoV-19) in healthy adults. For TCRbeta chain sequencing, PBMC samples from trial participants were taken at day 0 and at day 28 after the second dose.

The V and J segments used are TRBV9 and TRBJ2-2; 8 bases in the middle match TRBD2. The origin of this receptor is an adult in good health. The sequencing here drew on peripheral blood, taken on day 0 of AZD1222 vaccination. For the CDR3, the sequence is CASSPSGGLELFF. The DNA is TGTGCCAGCAGCCCGAGCGGGGGTTTGGAGCTGTTTTTT.